This T cell receptor beta chain was found in a study of T cell responses to AZD1222 COVID-19 vaccine. Notes on the study in general: The donors showed a predominance of white British ancestry and of females, with possible underestimation of clonal diversity. Researchers report vaccine-associated CD4 TCRs spanning spike, with dominance at 160-218 and 743-854.

About this clone: Its antigen is currently unknown.

The repertoire was sequenced with immunoSEQ multiplex PCR; TCRdb's copy has only in-frame clones and lacks some. The sample carries just under 95,000 clones, approximately 91% recorded once. This sequence was found in an adult in good health. The starting material was peripheral blood, obtained on day 0 of AZD1222 vaccination.

The DNA for the CDR3 is TGTGCCAGCAGTTCCGGGACCGACCCCGGCCAGCCCCAGCATTTT. It codes for CASSSGTDPGQPQHF. The chain has TRBV5-4 and TRBJ1-5, with D possibly matching TRBD1 (5 bases). The V gene's germline CDR1 is SGHNT and CDR2 YYREEE (reference sequence). The CDR3 is made up of 15 amino acids. Trimming stripped 5 bases from V and 7 bases from J, with 19 bases between.